These 32 T cell receptor beta chains share one sample of origin, sequenced in a study of shared clonotypes between healthy human individuals. Sequencing used immunoSEQ multiplex PCR; TCRdb keeps in-frame clones, though not all of them. The sample yields 2 million to 2.5 million clones, approximately 94% seen once. Material for sequencing was naive CD4+ T cells from PBMCs. Stated subset: CD45RA+ positively selected. The receptors were sampled from a man aged 18-30 years in good health. Some clones in this sample may be carry-over from other donors' samples.

The V call is TRBV7-2, the J call TRBJ2-1; weak D call: TRBD2 (6 bases). Germline CDR1 SGHTA, CDR2 FQGNSA. Deletions cut 5 bases from V and 0 bases from J, with 14 bases between. The CDR3 has 16 residues. CDR3 region: CASSGYSGNSYNEQFF. CDR3 DNA: TGTGCCAGCAGCGGTTATAGCGGAAACTCCTACAATGAGCAGTTCTTC.

This chain joins TRBV7-2 and TRBJ1-2; 9 nucleotides match TRBD1. Germline assignment: CDR1 SGHTA and CDR2 FQGNSA. This CDR3 has 13 amino acids. J was trimmed by 7 bases and V by 6 bases; bases with no gene match: 6. CDR3 protein: CASRTGTGTGYTF. The CDR3 DNA reads TGTGCCAGCAGGACCGGGACAGGGACTGGCTACACCTTC.

V and J are TRBV18 and TRBJ2-1, with TRBD2 matching over 10 bases. Unmatched junction bases numbered 7, after V lost 3 bases and J lost 5 bases. Germline V lookup: CDR1 KGHSH, CDR2 LQKENI. The length of the CDR3 is 16 residues. CDR3 nucleotides: TGTGCCAGCTCACCGGGAGGGACTAGCGAGCACAATGAGCAGTTCTTC. Protein sequence: CASSPGGTSEHNEQFF.

The gene calls are TRBV10-1 and TRBJ2-3, with 12 bases that match TRBD2. Germline V gives CDR1 WNHNN, CDR2 SYGVQD (reference sequence). The J segment lost 4 bases and the V segment lost 4 bases, leaving 3 bases of the junction unmatched. This CDR3 has 15 residues. For the CDR3, the DNA is TGCGCCAGCAGTGGACTAGCGGGAGTGTCAGATACGCAGTATTTT. Translated: CASSGLAGVSDTQYF.

A single count supports this clone. V is TRBV4-1 and J is TRBJ1-4; TRBD1 aligns across 7 bases. V lost 1 base, J lost 7 bases, and 9 bases stayed unmatched. This CDR3 spans 16 amino acids. Germline V CDR1 and CDR2: MGHRA, YSYEKL. This CDR3 is CASSQARTGWGEKLFF. For the CDR3, the DNA is TGCGCCAGCAGCCAAGCTCGGACAGGCTGGGGTGAAAAACTGTTTTTT.

The rearrangement joins TRBV7-2 to TRBJ2-1; maybe TRBD2 (6 bases). Trimming took 1 base from V and 8 from J, leaving 12 bases between them. This CDR3 is 14 amino acids long. Germline values: CDR1 SGHTA, CDR2 FQGNSA. DNA for the CDR3: TGTGCCAGCAGCTTAGGGACTACCCCCTATGAGCAGTTCTTC. Its protein is CASSLGTTPYEQFF.

J is TRBJ2-5 and V is TRBV7-8; D remains unclear. Germline assignment: CDR1 SGHVS and CDR2 FQNEAQ. V was cut by 1 base and J by 4 bases, with 16 bases left in between. The CDR3 runs 16 residues. CDR3 nucleotides: TGTGCCAGCAGCTTAGTTCTGGGCAGCTTGGTAGAGACCCAGTACTTC. This gives the protein CASSLVLGSLVETQYF.

This clone occurred once. The V call is TRBV29-1, the J call TRBJ1-2; the match to TRBD1 covers 7 bases. Germline CDR1 and CDR2: SQVTM and ANQGSEA. V lost 4 bases and J lost 8; bases outside the gene matches: 13. The CDR3 is made up of 14 amino acids. The CDR3 loop reads CSVGTRQGSQGYTF. CDR3 DNA: TGCAGCGTTGGGACTCGACAGGGAAGTCAAGGCTACACCTTC. The whole variable domain, filled in from reference TRBV29-1 and TRBJ1-2, reads SAVISQKPSRDICQRGTSLTIQCQVDSQVTMMFWYRQQPGQSLTLIATANQGSEATYESGFVIDKFPISRPNLTFSTLTVSNMSPEDSSIYLCSVGTRQGSQGYTFGSGTRLTVV.

CDR3: CASSPTAYSGNTIYF. The DNA of the CDR3 is TGTGCCAGCAGTCCTACAGCTTACTCTGGAAACACCATATATTTT. The chain uses TRBV6-6 and TRBJ1-3; D unclear. Trimming took 5 bases from V and 0 from J, leaving 11 bases between them. There are 15 residues in the CDR3. CDR1 is MNHNY, CDR2 SVGAGI, per germline (reference sequence).

The V gene is TRBV7-2, the J gene TRBJ2-4; D is perhaps TRBD1 or TRBD2 (5 bases each). The CDR3 sequence is 15 residues long. The V end was cut by 1 base, the J end by 0 bases, with 7 bases between. CDR1 and CDR2 (germline): SGHTA, FQGNSA. The CDR3 region is CASSLEGRAKNIQYF. The CDR3 DNA follows: TGTGCCAGCAGCTTAGAGGGGAGAGCCAAAAACATTCAGTACTTC.

This clone was seen just once. This chain uses TRBV11-3 with TRBJ2-7, with TRBD2 identical over 11 bases. Trimming took 5 bases from V and 6 from J; bases not matched to a gene: 15. Germline V gene data show CDR1 as SGHNT and CDR2 as YENEEA. The CDR3 runs 17 residues. The CDR3 sequence: CASSPPSSSGRAGEQYF. For the CDR3, the DNA is TGTGCCAGCAGCCCCCCCTCAAGTAGCGGGAGGGCTGGCGAGCAGTACTTC.

This chain connects TRBV27 to TRBJ2-2; 8 bases fit TRBD2. The junction had 7 bases not matched to a gene; V was cut back by 6 bases and J by 4 bases. The germline V gene has CDR1 MNHEY and CDR2 SMNVEV (reference sequence). The CDR3 consists of 15 residues. Here the CDR3 DNA reads TGTGCCAGCAGAGTAGCGGGACGGGCCACCGGGGAGCTGTTTTTT. It specifies CASRVAGRATGELFF.

Only one count was recorded for this clone. The rearrangement links TRBV5-1 to TRBJ2-1, with TRBD1 matching 8 bases. This CDR3 region has 16 residues. V lost 1 base and J lost 4; bases outside the gene matches: 7. Germline loops: CDR1 SGHRS, CDR2 YFSETQ. The CDR3 spells CASSLTGQGGYNEQFF. The CDR3 nucleotides read TGCGCCAGCAGCTTGACTGGACAGGGAGGATACAATGAGCAGTTCTTC.

As concerns this clone: Other DNA variants within this sample encode the same CDR3. The chain has TRBV5-1 and TRBJ1-2, with D possibly being TRBD1 (6 bases). The CDR3 is 14 residues long. Germline CDR1 and CDR2: SGHRS and YFSETQ. Trimming pared 0 bases from V and 2 bases from J, leaving 8 bases between. The CDR3 DNA sequence: TGCGCCAGCAGCTTGGAGGGGGACAACTATGGCTACACCTTC. Encoded protein: CASSLEGDNYGYTF. Full variable domain (missing parts from reference TRBV5-1 and TRBJ1-2): KAGVTQTPRYLIKTRGQQVTLSCSPISGHRSVSWYQQTPGQGLQFLFEYFSETQRNKGNFPGRFSGRQFSNSRSEMNVSTLELGDSALYLCASSLEGDNYGYTFGSGTRLTVV.

The genes are TRBV2 and TRBJ2-1, with D possibly TRBD1 on 5 matching bases. Deletions cut 4 bases from V and 8 bases from J, with 9 bases between. Looked up from germline, CDR1 is SNHLY and CDR2 is FYNNEI. The CDR3 sequence is 12 residues long. The CDR3 nucleotides are TGTGCCAGCAGTGCAGGGCTTGATGAGCAGTTCTTC. This sequence encodes CASSAGLDEQFF.

The sample holds one count of this clone. The chain employs TRBV14 and TRBJ2-7, with 9 bases fitting TRBD2. Germline lookup yields CDR1 SGHDN and CDR2 FVKESK. CDR3 length equals 14 residues. V gave up 5 bases and J gave up 5 bases; unmatched junction bases: 7. The CDR3 loop is CASSAGLAIHEQYF. In DNA form, the CDR3 reads TGTGCCAGCAGCGCCGGACTAGCGATCCACGAGCAGTACTTC.

The chain employs TRBV25-1 and TRBJ2-5; TRBD1 matches at 9 bases. Germline assignment: CDR1 MGHDK and CDR2 SYGVNS. V lost 8 bases and J lost 5; bases outside the gene matches: 18. The CDR3 sequence is 17 residues long. The CDR3 DNA is TGTGCCAGCGGCTCGGACAGGGGAAGTTGGAGTCGGGAGACCCAGTACTTC. It yields the protein CASGSDRGSWSRETQYF.

The chain is built from TRBV10-2 and TRBJ1-1; 11 bases match TRBD1. V lost 5 bases, J lost 12 bases, and 8 bases stayed unmatched. The CDR3 has 13 residues. CDR1 WSHSY and CDR2 SAAADI come from the germline V gene. CDR3 sequence reads: CASSQGQGARTFF. The DNA for the CDR3 is TGCGCCAGCAGTCAAGGACAGGGGGCGCGAACTTTCTTT.

The V call is TRBV5-1, the J call TRBJ1-1, with 11 bases that match TRBD1. This CDR3 spans 15 amino acids. The V and J ends lost 3 bases and 7 bases, in that order; junction bases with no gene match: 8. Germline V gives CDR1 SGHRS, CDR2 YFSETQ. CDR3 in DNA: TGCGCCAGCAGCTCCGGACAGGGGGCTATTTTTGAAGCTTTCTTT. The encoded protein is CASSSGQGAIFEAFF.

The CDR3 sequence is CASSLALAGEETQYF. The DNA of the CDR3 is TGTGCCAGCAGCTTAGCCCTAGCGGGAGAAGAGACCCAGTACTTC. The chain joins TRBV11-2 to TRBJ2-5; 10 nucleotides line up with TRBD2. Germline V gene sequence: CDR1 SGHAT, CDR2 FQNNGV. The CDR3 covers 15 residues. The trim removed 1 base at V and 3 bases at J, leaving 2 bases unmatched. Together with reference TRBV11-2 and TRBJ2-5, the CDR3 gives the full variable domain: EAGVAQSPRYKIIEKRQSVAFWCNPISGHATLYWYQQILGQGPKLLIQFQNNGVVDDSQLPKDRFSAERLKGVDSTLKIQPAKLEDSAVYLCASSLALAGEETQYFGPGTRLLVL.

The chain employs TRBV27 and TRBJ1-2; D is perhaps TRBD1 (6 bases). There are 18 residues in the CDR3. Germline assignment: CDR1 MNHEY and CDR2 SMNVEV (reference sequence). Trimming removed 4 bases from V and 7 bases from J, with 28 bases in between. The CDR3 spells CASSSHIRWAGVASGYTF. CDR3 in DNA: TGTGCCAGCAGTTCCCACATCCGGTGGGCAGGGGTCGCGAGTGGCTACACCTTC.

The chain combines TRBV28 with TRBJ2-2; 7 bases are shared with TRBD2. Germline lookup yields CDR1 MDHEN and CDR2 SYDVKM. This CDR3 contains 18 residues. V lost 4 bases and J lost 4; bases outside the gene matches: 15. The CDR3 DNA reads TGTGCCAGCAGTTCCTCCAATTGGCGGGAGTCCGGCACCGGGGAGCTGTTTTTT. Amino acids: CASSSSNWRESGTGELFF.

The chain recombines TRBV7-9 with TRBJ1-3, with unresolved D. Germline V gene data show CDR1 as SEHNR and CDR2 as FQNEAQ (reference sequence). With 1 base removed from V and 0 bases from J, the gap between germline ends came to 7 bases. The CDR3 extends over 15 amino acids. Here the CDR3 reads CASSLEGFSGNTIYF. CDR3 in DNA: TGTGCCAGCAGCTTAGAGGGATTCTCTGGAAACACCATATATTTT. Supplemented by reference TRBV7-9 and TRBJ1-3, the full variable domain reads DTGVSQNPRHKITKRGQNVTFRCDPISEHNRLYWYRQTLGQGPEFLTYFQNEAQLEKSRLLSDRFSAERPKGSFSTLEIQRTEQGDSAMYLCASSLEGFSGNTIYFGEGSWLTVV.

This chain uses TRBV5-1 with TRBJ2-5, with TRBD2 matching over 9 bases. The assigned J gene may be wrong: the sequence end matches TRBJ2-7 better. Per germline, CDR1 SGHRS and CDR2 YFSETQ. The CDR3 runs 15 residues. The CDR3 bases are TGCGCCAGCAGCCTGACTAGCGGATACTCCTACGAGCAGTACTTC. Translated: CASSLTSGYSYEQYF.

The chain employs TRBV5-1 and TRBJ2-5; 8 bases fit TRBD1. The CDR3 has 12 amino acids. V trimming: 9 bases; J trimming: 2 bases; junction bases outside the gene matches: 3. Per the germline V gene, CDR1 is SGHRS and CDR2 is YFSETQ. The CDR3 here is CATGTGQETQYF. The DNA of the CDR3 is TGCGCCACCGGGACAGGACAAGAGACCCAGTACTTC.

This chain links TRBV7-3 with TRBJ2-1; D call uncertain. Trimming removed 5 bases at V and 9 bases at J, with 11 bases between. The CDR3 has 12 amino acids. Germline lookup yields CDR1 SGHTA and CDR2 FQGTGA. The CDR3 nucleotides read TGTGCCAGCAGCAGATTCGATGGTGAGCAGTTCTTC. It encodes CASSRFDGEQFF.

V usage is TRBV7-3 and J usage is TRBJ1-1; D remains ambiguous. V was cut by 2 bases and J by 1 base, with 8 bases left in between. The CDR3 contains 14 residues. Germline assignment: CDR1 SGHTA and CDR2 FQGTGA. The CDR3 protein is CASSLYAENTEAFF. The CDR3 region has the DNA TGTGCCAGCAGCTTATATGCGGAGAACACTGAAGCTTTCTTT.

The chain uses TRBV19 and TRBJ1-5, with TRBD1 matching over 9 bases. V gave up 8 bases and J gave up 0 bases; unmatched junction bases: 5. The CDR3 totals 15 residues. Germline CDR1 reads LNHDA; CDR2 reads SQIVND (reference sequence). The CDR3 DNA reads TGTGCCAGTTGGGACAGGGTCTATAGCAATCAGCCCCAGCATTTT. Its translation: CASWDRVYSNQPQHF.

The chain has TRBV28 and TRBJ2-7, with 8 bases lining up with TRBD1. Germline V CDR1 and CDR2: MDHEN, SYDVKM. This CDR3 contains 16 residues. The ends lost 3 bases at V and 5 bases at J; junction bases unmatched: 12. DNA for the CDR3: TGTGCCAGCAGTTTTTCGTACACAGGGGGGACGGACGAGCAGTACTTC. It specifies CASSFSYTGGTDEQYF.

V usage is TRBV18 and J usage is TRBJ2-5; D is perhaps TRBD1 or TRBD2 (5 bases each). The CDR3 covers 18 residues. CDR1 and CDR2 (germline): KGHSH, LQKENI. V was trimmed by 0 bases and J by 2 bases, leaving 19 bases between them. The CDR3 DNA reads TGTGCCAGCTCACCACCTAGACCCAGGGTGAGGGGACAAGAGACCCAGTACTTC. This sequence encodes CASSPPRPRVRGQETQYF.

The chain employs TRBV7-8 and TRBJ2-7, with TRBD1 as a possible D gene (6 bases). Germline CDR1 is SGHVS and CDR2 is FQNEAQ. Trimming stripped 5 bases from V and 2 bases from J, with 16 bases between. This CDR3 contains 15 residues. CDR3: CASSVNRDPPYEQYF. The CDR3 DNA follows: TGTGCCAGCAGCGTAAACAGGGACCCCCCCTACGAGCAGTACTTC. The entire variable domain, with the rest obtained from reference TRBV7-8 and TRBJ2-7, is as follows: GAGVSQSPRYKVAKRGQDVALRCDPISGHVSLFWYQQALGQGPEFLTYFQNEAQLDKSGLPSDRFFAERPEGSVSTLKIQRTQQEDSAVYLCASSVNRDPPYEQYFGPGTRLTVT.

This CDR3 reads CASSFVVGTDTQYF. CDR3 nucleotides: TGTGCCAGCAGCTTCGTCGTGGGCACAGATACGCAGTATTTT. The chain carries TRBV7-9 and TRBJ2-3; no reliable D call. This CDR3 has 14 amino acids. Germline V gene sequence: CDR1 SEHNR, CDR2 FQNEAQ (reference sequence). Trimming took off 3 bases at V and 1 base at J, with 8 bases between the two ends. Filled out from reference TRBV7-9 and TRBJ2-3, the complete variable domain reads DTGVSQNPRHKITKRGQNVTFRCDPISEHNRLYWYRQTLGQGPEFLTYFQNEAQLEKSRLLSDRFSAERPKGSFSTLEIQRTEQGDSAMYLCASSFVVGTDTQYFGPGTRLTVL.